The rows below give T cell receptor beta chains drawn from one sample of a study of cytomegalovirus exposure and HLA in healthy donors. Profiled with immunoSEQ multiplex PCR; TCRdb holds only in-frame clones, not every one. The data contain more than 110,000 clones, roughly three quarters of them seen just once; the ten biggest clones take up about 4.7%. The material sequenced was PBMCs. These receptors were collected from a male donor in good health and CMV-seronegative. CDR3s include the opening cysteine and the closing phenylalanine or tryptophan. The D gene is left open where the match is weak. Clone size, where shown, is once, few, many, or a class for clones that have expanded.

j_gene: TRBJ2-5
v_gene: TRBV5-6
abundance: .
d_gene: .
CDR3aa: CASSLFNRGGEETQYF
CDR3nt: TGTGCCAGCAGCTTGTTCAACAGGGGGGGAGAAGAGACCCAGTACTTC

j_gene: TRBJ2-2
v_gene: TRBV6-6
abundance: .
d_gene: .
CDR3aa: CASTYRGGTGELFF
CDR3nt: TGTGCCAGCACTTATCGAGGGGGCACCGGGGAGCTGTTTTTT

j_gene: TRBJ1-1
v_gene: TRBV11-2
abundance: .
d_gene: .
CDR3aa: CASSSGGSNTEAFF
CDR3nt: TGTGCCAGCAGCTCGGGGGGAAGCAACACTGAAGCTTTCTTT

j_gene: TRBJ2-7
v_gene: TRBV6-1
abundance: .
d_gene: .
CDR3aa: CASSEARVDEQYF
CDR3nt: TGTGCCAGCAGTGAAGCGCGAGTCGACGAGCAGTACTTC

j_gene: TRBJ1-6
v_gene: TRBV6-1
abundance: .
d_gene: TRBD1
CDR3aa: CASSRDRDSPLHF
CDR3nt: TGTGCCAGCAGTCGGGACAGGGATTCACCCCTCCACTTT

j_gene: TRBJ1-1
v_gene: TRBV21-1
abundance: .
d_gene: .
CDR3aa: CASSILKQGCEAFF
CDR3nt: TGTGCCAGCAGCATATTAAAGCAGGGATGTGAAGCTTTCTTT

j_gene: TRBJ1-4
v_gene: TRBV5-1
abundance: .
d_gene: .
CDR3aa: CASSGGGATNEKLFF
CDR3nt: TGCGCCAGCAGCGGTGGAGGGGCAACTAATGAAAAACTGTTTTTT

j_gene: TRBJ2-1
v_gene: TRBV7-2
abundance: .
d_gene: .
CDR3aa: CASSLARGNEQFF
CDR3nt: TGTGCCAGCAGCTTAGCGAGGGGGAATGAGCAGTTCTTC

j_gene: TRBJ1-1
v_gene: TRBV5-1
abundance: .
d_gene: .
CDR3aa: CASSLETGPGSEAFF
CDR3nt: TGCGCCAGCAGCTTGGAGACAGGTCCAGGGTCTGAAGCTTTCTTT

j_gene: TRBJ1-1
v_gene: TRBV7-2
abundance: .
d_gene: .
CDR3aa: CASSWKTGNTEAFF
CDR3nt: TGTGCCAGCAGCTGGAAAACAGGGAACACTGAAGCTTTCTTT

j_gene: TRBJ1-2
v_gene: TRBV5-8
abundance: .
d_gene: .
CDR3aa: CASSPRLQGKGGYTF
CDR3nt: TGTGCCAGCAGCCCTCGGCTGCAGGGGAAGGGTGGCTACACCTTC

j_gene: TRBJ2-2
v_gene: TRBV2
abundance: .
d_gene: .
CDR3aa: CASSESQGRAGELFF
CDR3nt: TGTGCCAGCAGTGAATCTCAGGGCCGGGCCGGGGAGCTGTTTTTT

j_gene: TRBJ1-1
v_gene: TRBV28
abundance: .
d_gene: .
CDR3aa: CASSFTVEAFF
CDR3nt: TGTGCCAGCAGTTTTACAGTCGAAGCTTTCTTT

j_gene: TRBJ2-3
v_gene: TRBV11-2
abundance: .
d_gene: .
CDR3aa: CASSLGRGSADTQYF
CDR3nt: TGTGCCAGCAGCTTAGGACGGGGGAGCGCAGATACGCAGTATTTT

j_gene: TRBJ1-4
v_gene: TRBV7-2
abundance: .
d_gene: TRBD1
CDR3aa: CASSLQGAGEKLFF
CDR3nt: TGTGCCAGCAGCTTACAGGGGGCGGGGGAAAAACTGTTTTTT

j_gene: TRBJ2-7
v_gene: TRBV19
abundance: .
d_gene: TRBD1
CDR3aa: CASLDRVSYEQYF
CDR3nt: TGTGCCAGCCTCGACAGGGTGAGCTACGAGCAGTACTTC

j_gene: TRBJ2-7
v_gene: TRBV28
abundance: .
d_gene: .
CDR3aa: CASSSGGPSYEQYF
CDR3nt: TGTGCCAGCAGTTCCGGGGGACCCTCCTACGAGCAGTACTTC

j_gene: TRBJ1-5
v_gene: TRBV27
abundance: .
d_gene: TRBD1
CDR3aa: CASRDRGSNQPQHF
CDR3nt: TGTGCCAGCAGGGACAGGGGAAGCAATCAGCCCCAGCATTTT

j_gene: TRBJ1-1
v_gene: TRBV5-1
abundance: .
d_gene: TRBD1
CDR3aa: CASSLGQGSGNTEAFF
CDR3nt: TGCGCCAGCAGCTTGGGACAGGGAAGCGGGAACACTGAAGCTTTCTTT

j_gene: TRBJ1-2
v_gene: TRBV6-5
abundance: .
d_gene: .
CDR3aa: CASSYGGFSYGYTF
CDR3nt: TGTGCCAGCAGCTACGGGGGGTTCAGCTATGGCTACACCTTC

j_gene: TRBJ2-1
v_gene: TRBV4-3
abundance: .
d_gene: TRBD2
CDR3aa: CASSQEGAGGLNEQFF
CDR3nt: TGCGCCAGCAGCCAAGAGGGAGCGGGGGGCCTGAATGAGCAGTTCTTC

j_gene: TRBJ2-7
v_gene: TRBV11-2
abundance: few
d_gene: TRBD1
CDR3aa: CASSTTGYEQYF
CDR3nt: TGTGCCAGCAGCACGACAGGGTACGAGCAGTACTTC

j_gene: TRBJ2-7
v_gene: TRBV6-5
abundance: .
d_gene: .
CDR3aa: CASSYSKTGSTEQYF
CDR3nt: TGTGCCAGCAGTTACTCGAAAACGGGTAGCACCGAGCAGTACTTC

j_gene: TRBJ1-2
v_gene: TRBV19
abundance: .
d_gene: .
CDR3aa: CASSNPGHLNYGYTF
CDR3nt: TGTGCCAGTAGTAATCCGGGACACCTTAACTATGGCTACACCTTC

j_gene: TRBJ2-2
v_gene: TRBV2
abundance: .
d_gene: .
CDR3aa: CASDKERETGELFF
CDR3nt: TGTGCCAGCGACAAAGAAAGGGAGACCGGGGAGCTGTTTTTT

j_gene: TRBJ2-3
v_gene: TRBV7-2
abundance: .
d_gene: TRBD2
CDR3aa: CASSFVGGGGVDTQYF
CDR3nt: TGTGCCAGCAGCTTTGTCGGCGGGGGGGGTGTAGATACGCAGTATTTT

j_gene: TRBJ1-2
v_gene: TRBV7-2
abundance: .
d_gene: .
CDR3aa: CASSLGEGPYGYTF
CDR3nt: TGTGCCAGCAGCTTAGGGGAGGGTCCCTATGGCTACACCTTC

j_gene: TRBJ1-2
v_gene: TRBV2
abundance: few
d_gene: .
CDR3aa: CASSGTVGFGYTF
CDR3nt: TGTGCCAGCAGTGGGACAGTAGGATTTGGCTACACCTTC

j_gene: TRBJ2-2
v_gene: TRBV5-4
abundance: few
d_gene: .
CDR3aa: CASSHWTINTGELFF
CDR3nt: TGTGCCAGCAGCCACTGGACAATAAACACCGGGGAGCTGTTTTTT